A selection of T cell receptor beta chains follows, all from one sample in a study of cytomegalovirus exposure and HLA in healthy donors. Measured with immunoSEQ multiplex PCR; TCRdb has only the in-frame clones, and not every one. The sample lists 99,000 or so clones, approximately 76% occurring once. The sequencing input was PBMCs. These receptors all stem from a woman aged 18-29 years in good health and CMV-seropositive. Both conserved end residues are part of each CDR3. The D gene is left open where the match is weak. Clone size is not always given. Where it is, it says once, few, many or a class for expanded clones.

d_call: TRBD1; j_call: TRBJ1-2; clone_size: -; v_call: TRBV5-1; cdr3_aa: CASSSQGAKDGYTF; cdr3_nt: TGCGCCAGCAGCTCACAGGGGGCTAAGGATGGCTACACCTTC
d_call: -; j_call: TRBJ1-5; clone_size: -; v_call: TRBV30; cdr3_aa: CASEEGVYSNQPQHF; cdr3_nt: TGTGCCTCGGAAGAGGGAGTTTATAGCAATCAGCCCCAGCATTTT
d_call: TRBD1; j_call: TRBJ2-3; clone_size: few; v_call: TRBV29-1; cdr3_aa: CSVQTGTGLGADTQYF; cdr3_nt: TGCAGCGTACAGACCGGGACAGGTCTGGGGGCAGATACGCAGTATTTT
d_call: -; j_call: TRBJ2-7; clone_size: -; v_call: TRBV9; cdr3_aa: CASSVGQIPHEQYF; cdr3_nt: TGTGCCAGCAGCGTAGGACAAATCCCCCACGAGCAGTACTTC
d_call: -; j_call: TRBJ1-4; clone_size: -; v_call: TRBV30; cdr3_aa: CARGEVNEKLFF; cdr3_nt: TGTGCCCGGGGGGAGGTGAATGAAAAACTGTTTTTT
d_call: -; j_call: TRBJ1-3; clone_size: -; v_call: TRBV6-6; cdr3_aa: CASRQGSGNTIYF; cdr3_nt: TGTGCCAGCCGGCAGGGTTCTGGAAACACCATATATTTT
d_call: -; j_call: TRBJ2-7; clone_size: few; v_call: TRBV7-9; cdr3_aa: CASSTKTASYEQYF; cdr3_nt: TGTGCCAGCAGTACAAAGACAGCCTCCTACGAGCAGTACTTC
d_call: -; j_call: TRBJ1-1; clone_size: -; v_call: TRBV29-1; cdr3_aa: CSVVAYTEAFF; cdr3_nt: TGCAGCGTTGTAGCGTACACTGAAGCTTTCTTT
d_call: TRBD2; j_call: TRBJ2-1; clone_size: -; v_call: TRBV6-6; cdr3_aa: CASSSLAGGMEQFF; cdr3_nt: TGTGCCAGCAGTTCACTAGCGGGGGGAATGGAGCAGTTCTTC
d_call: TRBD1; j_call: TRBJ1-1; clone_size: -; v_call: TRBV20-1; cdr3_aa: CSASGQGKAFF; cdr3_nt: TGCAGTGCTAGTGGACAGGGTAAAGCTTTCTTT
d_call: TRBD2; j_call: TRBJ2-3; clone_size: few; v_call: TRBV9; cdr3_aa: CASSLTSGPSTDTQYF; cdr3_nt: TGTGCCAGCAGCCTTACTAGCGGCCCAAGCACAGATACGCAGTATTTT
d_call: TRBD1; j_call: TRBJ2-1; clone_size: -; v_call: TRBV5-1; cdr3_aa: CASNTGESGYNEQFF; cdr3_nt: TGCGCCAGCAACACAGGGGAGAGCGGCTACAATGAGCAGTTCTTC
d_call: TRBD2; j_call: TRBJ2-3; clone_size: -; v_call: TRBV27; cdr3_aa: CASMPSGRVVTDTQYF; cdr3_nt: TGTGCCAGCATGCCTAGCGGGAGAGTAGTAACAGATACGCAGTATTTT
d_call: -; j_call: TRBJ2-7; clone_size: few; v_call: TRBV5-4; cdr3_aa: CASSQDATSSYEQYF; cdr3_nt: TGTGCCAGCAGCCAAGATGCGACTAGTAGCTACGAGCAGTACTTC
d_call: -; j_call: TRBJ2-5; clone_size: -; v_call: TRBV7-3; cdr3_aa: CASSLIGYFGETQYF; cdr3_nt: TGTGCCAGCAGCTTAATCGGCTATTTCGGGGAGACCCAGTACTTC
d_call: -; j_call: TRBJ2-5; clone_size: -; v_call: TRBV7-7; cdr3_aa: CASSPGAFPSLETQYF; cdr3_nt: TGTGCTAGCAGCCCAGGGGCTTTTCCCTCCCTGGAGACCCAGTACTTC
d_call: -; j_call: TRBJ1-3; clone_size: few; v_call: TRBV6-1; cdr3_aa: CASSDRPGSGNTIYF; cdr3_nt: TGTGCCAGCAGTGACCGCCCAGGCTCTGGAAACACCATATATTTT
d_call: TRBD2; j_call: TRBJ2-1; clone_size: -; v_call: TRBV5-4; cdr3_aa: CASSSPLAGSPNEQFF; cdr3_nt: TGTGCCAGCAGCTCGCCTCTAGCGGGTTCGCCCAATGAGCAGTTCTTC
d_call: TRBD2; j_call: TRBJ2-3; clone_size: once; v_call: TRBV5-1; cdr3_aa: CASSLLREGKDTQYF; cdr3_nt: TGCGCCAGCAGCTTGTTGCGGGAGGGCAAAGATACGCAGTATTTT
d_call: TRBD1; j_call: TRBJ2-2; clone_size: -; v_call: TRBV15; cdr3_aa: CATSSSRTGVGELFF; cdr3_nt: TGTGCCACCAGCAGCTCGCGGACAGGGGTCGGGGAGCTGTTTTTT
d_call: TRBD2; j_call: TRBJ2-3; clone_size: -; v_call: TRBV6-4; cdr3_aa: CASSDSAAGGTDTQYF; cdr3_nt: TGTGCCAGCAGTGACTCAGCAGCGGGGGGCACAGATACGCAGTATTTT
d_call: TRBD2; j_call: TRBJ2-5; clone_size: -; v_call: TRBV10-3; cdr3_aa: CAISDLPIRLAGGSETQYF; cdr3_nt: TGTGCCATCAGTGATTTGCCCATCCGACTAGCGGGAGGGTCCGAGACCCAGTACTTC
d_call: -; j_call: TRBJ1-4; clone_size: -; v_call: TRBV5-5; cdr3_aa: CASSPGGITTNEKLFF; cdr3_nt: TGTGCCAGCAGCCCGGGGGGGATTACAACTAATGAAAAACTGTTTTTT
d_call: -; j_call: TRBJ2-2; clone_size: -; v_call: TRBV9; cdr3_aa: CASSADGLNTGELFF; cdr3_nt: TGTGCCAGCAGCGCCGACGGACTCAACACCGGGGAGCTGTTTTTT
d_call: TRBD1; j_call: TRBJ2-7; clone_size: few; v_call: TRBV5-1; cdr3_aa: CASSLAGTGGFEQYF; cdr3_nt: TGCGCCAGCAGCTTGGCCGGGACAGGGGGCTTCGAGCAGTACTTC
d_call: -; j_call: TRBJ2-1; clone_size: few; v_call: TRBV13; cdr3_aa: CASSSVGGAEQFF; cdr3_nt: TGTGCCAGCAGCTCAGTCGGAGGAGCCGAGCAGTTCTTC
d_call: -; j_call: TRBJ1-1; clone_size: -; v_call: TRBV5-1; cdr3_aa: CASSLQENTEAFF; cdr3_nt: TGCGCCAGCAGCTTGCAGGAGAACACTGAAGCTTTCTTT
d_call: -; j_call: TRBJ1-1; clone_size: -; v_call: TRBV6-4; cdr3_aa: CASSGRGTEAFF; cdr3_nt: TGTGCCAGCAGCGGCCGGGGCACTGAAGCTTTCTTT
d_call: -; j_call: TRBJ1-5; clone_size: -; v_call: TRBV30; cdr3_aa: CAWSATGKSNQPQHF; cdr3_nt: TGTGCCTGGAGTGCCACAGGGAAGAGCAATCAGCCCCAGCATTTT
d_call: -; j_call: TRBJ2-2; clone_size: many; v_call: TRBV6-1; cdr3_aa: CASSARALGTGELFF; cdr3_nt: TGTGCCAGCAGTGCCAGGGCTTTAGGCACCGGGGAGCTGTTTTTT
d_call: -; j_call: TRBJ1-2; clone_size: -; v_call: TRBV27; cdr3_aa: CASNFTGQGYTF; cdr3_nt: TGTGCCAGCAATTTCACAGGGCAAGGCTACACCTTC
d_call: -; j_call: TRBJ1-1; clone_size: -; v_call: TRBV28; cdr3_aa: CASSLSGLAEAFF; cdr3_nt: TGTGCCAGCAGTTTGAGTGGACTCGCTGAAGCTTTCTTT
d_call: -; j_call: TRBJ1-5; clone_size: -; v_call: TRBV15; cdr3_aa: CATSREQGSQPQHF; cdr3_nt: TGTGCCACCAGCAGAGAACAGGGATCTCAGCCCCAGCATTTT